The clone carrying this TCR beta chain was seen more than once but under ten times. These data originate in a study of blood T cells in healthy people across ages. Trimming took 1 base from V and 3 from J; bases not matched to a gene: 6. CDR1 SEHNR and CDR2 FQNEAQ come from the germline V gene (reference sequence). This CDR3 comprises 16 residues. Using a J-beta primer mix together with a sample-barcoded 5' primer, a second PCR was run for roughly 7 to 12 cycles. One entry per CDR3 protein, called by TCRdb with MiXCR from the 5' RACE reads. Of nearly 800,000 distinct CDR3 sequences listed, roughly 25% were seen once; the top ten hold approximately 3.7%. These data were also reused for a study on T cells of mothers and their children.

The sequenced sample consisted of blood. The V call is TRBV7-9, the J call TRBJ2-1, with 7 bases matching TRBD1. This receptor was identified in a boy younger than 18 in good health. The CDR3 reads CASSLDRGGYYNEQFF. Written as DNA, the CDR3 is TGTGCCAGCAGCTTAGACAGGGGCGGATACTACAATGAGCAGTTCTTC.